A single T cell receptor beta chain is shown here with its context. Methods used by the authors: Reference gene primer amplification yielded estimated nucleated cell counts. Profiling relied on immunoSEQ multiplex PCR, and the TCRdb table lists in-frame clones only, not all of them. The V and J calls and the clone size are those of that table, but D and trimming were determined from the DNA. The table includes roughly 200,000 clones, approximately 78% detected once. This CDR3 has 15 residues. The trim removed 0 bases at V and 6 bases at J, leaving 2 bases unmatched. Germline V CDR1 and CDR2: SGHNT, YYREEE (reference sequence). The data originate from a study of blood T cell repertoires in COVID-19.

This TCR was sampled from a woman at least 80 years old with active or convalescent COVID-19. Source material: peripheral blood. V usage is TRBV5-4 and J usage is TRBJ1-4; 10 bases are shared with TRBD1. The DNA of the CDR3 is TGTGCCAGCAGCTTGGGCGGACAGGGGGATGAAAAACTGTTTTTT. This encodes CASSLGGQGDEKLFF.